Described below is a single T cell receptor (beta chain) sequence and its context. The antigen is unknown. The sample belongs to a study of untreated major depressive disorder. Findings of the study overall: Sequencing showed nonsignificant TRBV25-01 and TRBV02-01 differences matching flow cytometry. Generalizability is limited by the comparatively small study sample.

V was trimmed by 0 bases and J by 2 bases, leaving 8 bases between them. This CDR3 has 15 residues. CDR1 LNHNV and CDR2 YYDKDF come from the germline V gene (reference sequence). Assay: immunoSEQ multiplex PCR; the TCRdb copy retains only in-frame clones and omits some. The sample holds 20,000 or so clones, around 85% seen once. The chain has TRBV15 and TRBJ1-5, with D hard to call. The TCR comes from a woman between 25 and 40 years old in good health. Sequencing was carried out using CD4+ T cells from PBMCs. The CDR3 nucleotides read TGTGCCACCAGCAGAGATGTCGGGGGCAATCAGCCCCAGCATTTT. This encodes CATSRDVGGNQPQHF.